This T cell receptor (beta chain) was recorded in a study of T cell responses to AZD1222 COVID-19 vaccine. Regarding the study as a whole: Along spike, vaccine-associated CD4 TCRs were found throughout, with dominance at 160-218 and 743-854. Most donors were white British, females outnumbered males, and clonal diversity was possibly underestimated. Reports indicate that nearly half of spike-specific TCRs are directed at unmutated variant regions.

Points on this clone: Its antigen is as yet unknown.

Data came from immunoSEQ multiplex PCR; TCRdb stores just in-frame clones and leaves some out. The sample consists of about 49,000 clones, around 80% of them appearing once. The germline CDR1 and CDR2 sequences are MNHNS and SASEGT. The V segment lost 0 bases and the J segment 4 bases; nucleotides outside the gene matches: 1. The CDR3 extends over 15 amino acids. Sequenced material: peripheral blood, taken on day 0 of MenACWY control vaccination. The source is an adult in good health. This chain joins TRBV6-1 and TRBJ2-3; 10 bases are a match to TRBD2. For the CDR3, the DNA is TGTGCCAGCAGTGAAGCTAGCGGGGGGCCAGATACGCAGTATTTT. Translated: CASSEASGGPDTQYF.